This TCR beta chain was found in a study of siplizumab effects on memory and regulatory T cells. For this clone: The antigen is not known.

Roughly 100,000 TCR templates per sample were assayed. Profiled with immunoSEQ multiplex PCR; TCRdb holds only in-frame clones, not every one. The data show about 110,000 clones, more than 90% seen once. This CDR3 has 14 amino acids. The trim removed 5 bases at V and 4 bases at J, leaving 4 bases unmatched. The germline CDR1 and CDR2 sequences are SGHRS and YFSETQ. Study-wide results and limits: Some alloreactive sequences were traceable to unstimulated CD4+ memory cells, and siplizumab significantly reduced them.

The origin of this receptor is a human donor in good health. The sample comprised CD4+ T cells sorted from blood. The chain recombines TRBV5-1 with TRBJ2-5; TRBD2 matches 11 bases. CDR3 residues: CASRTSGNVETQYF. The DNA of the CDR3 is TGCGCCAGCAGGACTAGCGGGAACGTAGAGACCCAGTACTTC.